The T cell receptor beta chain under discussion was sequenced for a study of T cells in Graves' hyperthyroidism and ophthalmopathy. It was RNA transcripts that yielded the amplified TCR beta CDR3 regions. A first-round RT-PCR of the TCR CDR3 used the HTBI primer set. In TCRdb, the multiplex PCR reads were re-called with MiXCR into one record per CDR3 protein. The table lists approximately 410,000 distinct CDR3 sequences, around 13% of them singletons. This clonotype was recorded many times. Patients were excluded because of uncontrolled infection, other autoimmune disease, pregnancy or lactation. Diagnoses rested on clinical symptoms, serum thyroxine and TRAb, thyroid ultrasound and orbital computed tomography. Trimming removed 1 base from V and 5 bases from J, with 5 bases in between. This CDR3 contains 12 residues. Germline V gene sequence: CDR1 MDHEN, CDR2 SYDVKM.

Sequenced: blood. V and J are TRBV28 and TRBJ1-1; no clear D gene. This receptor was identified in a woman aged 18-29 years with Graves' hyperthyroidism. Here the CDR3 reads CASSLYRTEAFF. In DNA form, the CDR3 reads TGTGCCAGCAGTTTATACCGGACTGAAGCTTTCTTT.